This entry is about one TCR beta chain. CDR1 and CDR2 from the germline V gene are MNHEY and SVGAGI. V gave up 6 bases and J gave up 4 bases, with 19 bases separating them. The CDR3 spans 15 residues. The data belong to a study of blood T cell repertoires in COVID-19. The assay was immunoSEQ multiplex PCR, and TCRdb's table has in-frame clones only and misses some. Of roughly 230,000 clones detected, about 85% appear once; the ten largest clones hold over 0.95%. The V and J genes are TRBV6-5 and TRBJ2-7; D is possibly TRBD2 (6 bases). The TCR sequence derives from a man aged 35-49 years with acute or convalescent COVID-19. The sequenced sample consisted of peripheral blood. This CDR3 is CASRSGAESQYEQYF. In DNA, the CDR3 is TGTGCCAGCAGGTCGGGAGCAGAAAGCCAGTACGAGCAGTACTTC.